This T cell receptor (beta chain) was identified in a study of cytomegalovirus exposure and HLA in healthy donors. 60 Vbeta and 13 Jbeta primers were used in PCR. TCRdb's table, derived via immunoSEQ multiplex PCR, lists solely in-frame clones and lacks some. This sample has about 170,000 clones, with roughly 80% found just once. This CDR3 spans 21 amino acids. Germline CDR1 reads SGDLS; CDR2 reads YYNGEE. Trimming stripped 2 bases from V and 0 bases from J, with 27 bases between. Sequences were obtained from PBMCs. The clonotype was recovered from a woman younger than 30 in good health and CMV-seronegative. The chain has TRBV9 and TRBJ2-1; tentative D call: TRBD2 (6 bases). The CDR3 is CASSVGPAGLVAMSSYNEQFF. In DNA form, the CDR3 reads TGTGCCAGCAGCGTCGGACCCGCGGGGCTAGTCGCAATGAGCTCCTACAATGAGCAGTTCTTC.